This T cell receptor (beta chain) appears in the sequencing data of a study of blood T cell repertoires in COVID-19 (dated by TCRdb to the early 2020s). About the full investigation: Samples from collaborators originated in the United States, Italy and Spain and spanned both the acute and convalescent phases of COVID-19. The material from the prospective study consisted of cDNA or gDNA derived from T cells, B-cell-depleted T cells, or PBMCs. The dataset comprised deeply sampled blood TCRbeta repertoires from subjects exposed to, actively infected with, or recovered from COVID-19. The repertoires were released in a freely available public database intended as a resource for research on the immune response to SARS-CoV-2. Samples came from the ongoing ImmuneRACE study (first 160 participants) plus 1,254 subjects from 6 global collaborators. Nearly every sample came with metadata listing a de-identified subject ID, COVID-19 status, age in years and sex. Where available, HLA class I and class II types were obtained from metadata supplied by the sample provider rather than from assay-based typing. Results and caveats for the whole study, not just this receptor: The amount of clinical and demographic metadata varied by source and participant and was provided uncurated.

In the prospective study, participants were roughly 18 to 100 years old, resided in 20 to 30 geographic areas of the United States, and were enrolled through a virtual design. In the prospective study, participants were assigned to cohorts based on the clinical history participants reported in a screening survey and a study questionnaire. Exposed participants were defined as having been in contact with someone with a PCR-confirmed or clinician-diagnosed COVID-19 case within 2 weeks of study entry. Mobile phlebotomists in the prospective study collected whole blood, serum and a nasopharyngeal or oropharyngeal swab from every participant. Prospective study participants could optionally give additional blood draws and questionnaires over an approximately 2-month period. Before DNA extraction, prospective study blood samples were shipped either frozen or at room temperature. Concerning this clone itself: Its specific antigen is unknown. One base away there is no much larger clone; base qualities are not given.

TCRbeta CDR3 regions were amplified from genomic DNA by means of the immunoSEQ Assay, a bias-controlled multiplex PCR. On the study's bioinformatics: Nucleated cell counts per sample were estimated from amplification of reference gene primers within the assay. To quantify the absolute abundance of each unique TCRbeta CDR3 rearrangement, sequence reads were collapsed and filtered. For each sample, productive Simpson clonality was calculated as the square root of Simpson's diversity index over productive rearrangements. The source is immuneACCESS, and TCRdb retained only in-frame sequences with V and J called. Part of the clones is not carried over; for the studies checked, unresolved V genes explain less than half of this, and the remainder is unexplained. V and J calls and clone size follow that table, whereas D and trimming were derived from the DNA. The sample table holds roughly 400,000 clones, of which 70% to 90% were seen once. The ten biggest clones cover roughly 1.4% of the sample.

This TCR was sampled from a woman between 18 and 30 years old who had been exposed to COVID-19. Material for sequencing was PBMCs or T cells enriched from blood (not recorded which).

At the DNA level, the sequence is TGTGCCAGCAGTTCCCCCATTAGCGGGAGAGGGGAGCTGTTTTTT. Its product reads: CASSSPISGRGELFF. The sequence is built from TRBV28 and TRBJ2-2, with 9 middle bases fitting TRBD2. Compared with germline, V lacks 4 bases and J lacks 8 bases; bases without a gene match: 8. CDR1 MDHEN and CDR2 SYDVKM were looked up in the germline V gene. Measured from the cysteine to the phenylalanine, the CDR3 is 15 residues long. Just CDR3 DNA is preserved here, 45 bases in frame from base 1.